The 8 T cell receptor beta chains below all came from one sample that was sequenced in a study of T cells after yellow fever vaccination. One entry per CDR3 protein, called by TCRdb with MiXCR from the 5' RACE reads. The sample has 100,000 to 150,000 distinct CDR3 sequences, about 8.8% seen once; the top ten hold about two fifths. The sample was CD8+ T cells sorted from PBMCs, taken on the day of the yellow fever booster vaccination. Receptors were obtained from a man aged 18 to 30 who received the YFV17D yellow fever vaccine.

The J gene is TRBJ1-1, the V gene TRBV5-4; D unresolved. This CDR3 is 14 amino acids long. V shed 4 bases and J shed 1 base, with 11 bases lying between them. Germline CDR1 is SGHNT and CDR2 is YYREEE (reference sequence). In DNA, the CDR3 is TGTGCCAGCAGCCCAGGACTCGAGAACACTGAAGCTTTCTTT. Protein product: CASSPGLENTEAFF.

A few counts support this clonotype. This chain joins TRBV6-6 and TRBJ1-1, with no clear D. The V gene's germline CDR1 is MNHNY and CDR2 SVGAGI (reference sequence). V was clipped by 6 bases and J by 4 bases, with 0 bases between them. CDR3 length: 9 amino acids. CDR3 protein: CASSTEAFF. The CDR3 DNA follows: TGTGCCAGCAGCACTGAAGCTTTCTTT.

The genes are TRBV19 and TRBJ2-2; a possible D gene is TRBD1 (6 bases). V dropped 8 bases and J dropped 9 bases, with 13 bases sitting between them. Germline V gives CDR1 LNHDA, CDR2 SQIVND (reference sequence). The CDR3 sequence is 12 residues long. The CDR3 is CASLQGPWELFF. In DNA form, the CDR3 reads TGTGCCAGTTTACAGGGCCCCTGGGAGCTGTTTTTT. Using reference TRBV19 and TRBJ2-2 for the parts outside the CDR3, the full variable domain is DGGITQSPKYLFRKEGQNVTLSCEQNLNHDAMYWYRQDPGQGLRLIYYSQIVNDFQKGDIAEGYSVSREKKESFPLTVTSAQKNPTAFYLCASLQGPWELFFGEGSRLTVL.

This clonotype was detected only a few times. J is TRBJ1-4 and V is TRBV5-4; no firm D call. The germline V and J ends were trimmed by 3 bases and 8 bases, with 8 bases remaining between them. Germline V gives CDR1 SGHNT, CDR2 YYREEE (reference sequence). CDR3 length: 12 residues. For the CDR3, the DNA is TGTGCCAGCAGCTCCCTCGACGAAAAACTGTTTTTT. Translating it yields CASSSLDEKLFF. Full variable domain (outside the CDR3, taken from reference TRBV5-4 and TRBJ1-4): ETGVTQSPTHLIKTRGQQVTLRCSSQSGHNTVSWYQQALGQGPQFIFQYYREEENGRGNFPPRFSGLQFPNYSSELNVNALELDDSALYLCASSSLDEKLFFGSGTQLSVL.

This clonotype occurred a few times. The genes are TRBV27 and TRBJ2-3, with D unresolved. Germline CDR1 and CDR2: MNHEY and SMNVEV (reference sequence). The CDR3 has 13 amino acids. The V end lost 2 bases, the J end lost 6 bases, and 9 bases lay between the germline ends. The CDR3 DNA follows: TGTGCCAGCAGTTTAGAAATGCCGGATACGCAGTATTTT. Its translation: CASSLEMPDTQYF.

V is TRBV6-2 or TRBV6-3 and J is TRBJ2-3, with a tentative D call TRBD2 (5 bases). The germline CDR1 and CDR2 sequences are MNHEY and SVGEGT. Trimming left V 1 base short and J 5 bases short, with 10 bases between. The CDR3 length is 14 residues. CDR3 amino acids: CASSYYLAGDTQYF. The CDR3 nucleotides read TGTGCCAGCAGTTACTACCTAGCCGGAGATACGCAGTATTTT.

In nucleotides, the CDR3 is TGCAGTGCTAGCAGACGAAGGACAGGGGGGTTCTCACCCCTCCACTTT. Protein sequence: CSASRRRTGGFSPLHF. The chain couples TRBV20-1 to TRBJ1-6; 10 bases agree with TRBD1. The CDR3 has 16 amino acids. Per the germline V gene, CDR1 is DFQATT and CDR2 is SNEGSKA (reference sequence). J was trimmed by 10 bases and V by 3 bases; bases with no gene match: 12.

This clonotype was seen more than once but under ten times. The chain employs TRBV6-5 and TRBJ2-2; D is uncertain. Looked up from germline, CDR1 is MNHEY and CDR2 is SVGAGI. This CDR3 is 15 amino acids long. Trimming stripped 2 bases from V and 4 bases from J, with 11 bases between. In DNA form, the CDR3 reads TGTGCCAGCAGTTACCCGGGTCCCCTCACCGGGGAGCTGTTTTTT. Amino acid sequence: CASSYPGPLTGELFF.